These 4 T cell receptor beta chains share one sample of origin, sequenced in a study of cytomegalovirus exposure and HLA in healthy donors (dated by TCRdb to the late 2010s). Library preparation used the immunoSEQ multiplex PCR assay. A mixture of 60 forward primers for TCR Vbeta segments and 13 reverse primers for TCR Jbeta segments was used in the multiplex PCR. What TCRdb holds here is the immuneACCESS table cut down to in-frame rearrangements. Part of the clones is not present; checked against another copy, under half of the missing clones reflect an unresolved V gene, and the others are unexplained. The sample has approximately 150,000 clones on record, 65% to 80% of them singletons. The ten most abundant clones make up about 2.2% of the sample. Specimen: PBMCs. The origin of the receptors is a man aged 35-49 years in good health and CMV-seronegative.

The chain uses TRBV2 and TRBJ2-7; D is unclear. V lost 7 bases to trimming and J lost 6 bases, with 13 bases between them. Germline CDR1 SNHLY, CDR2 FYNNEI. The CDR3 length is 12 residues. CDR3 DNA: TGTGCCAGCAATTCCCATCCGGGCGAGCAGTACTTC. Protein: CASNSHPGEQYF.

The rearrangement joins TRBV14 to TRBJ2-5; TRBD2 agrees at 8 bases. V shed 1 base, J shed 3 bases, and the junction held 4 bases outside the gene matches. CDR1 is SGHDN and CDR2 is FVKESK in the germline V gene. This CDR3 is 15 amino acids long. CDR3 DNA sequence: TGTGCCAGCAGCCAAGTGGGGACTAGTGAAGAGACCCAGTACTTC. Its translation: CASSQVGTSEETQYF.

In its sample, this clone was seen once. The V gene is TRBV9, the J gene TRBJ2-5; 8 nucleotides agree with TRBD2. CDR3 length equals 15 residues. Germline trimming cut 0 bases from V and 4 bases from J; bases unmatched to any gene: 5. Per the germline V gene, CDR1 is SGDLS and CDR2 is YYNGEE. CDR3 sequence (DNA): TGTGCCAGCAGCGTAGACGGGAGGGCCGGAGAGACCCAGTACTTC. Encoded protein: CASSVDGRAGETQYF.

In this sample, this clone turned up a few times. The rearrangement links TRBV9 to TRBJ2-1, with D perhaps TRBD2 (5 bases). Germline lookup yields CDR1 SGDLS and CDR2 YYNGEE. V shed 1 base and J shed 8 bases, with 13 bases lying between them. The CDR3 has 14 residues. The CDR3 nucleotides read TGTGCCAGCAGCGTAAGCCCGTCCGGGGATGAGCAGTTCTTC. The encoded protein is CASSVSPSGDEQFF.